These 26 T cell receptor beta chains were sequenced from one sample in a study of T cells in Graves' hyperthyroidism and ophthalmopathy. TCR beta CDR3 sequences were amplified from RNA transcripts. The TCR CDR3 was amplified in a first-round RT-PCR using the HTBI primer set. TCRdb used MiXCR to reprocess the multiplex PCR reads, holding one entry per CDR3 protein. Here the sample spans fewer than 650,000 distinct CDR3 sequences, 14% being singletons. Sequencing was done on a sample of blood. The receptors stem from a woman aged 25 to 39 with Graves' hyperthyroidism that later progressed to Graves' ophthalmopathy.

This clonotype was counted at least ten times. This chain links TRBV29-1 with TRBJ1-1; 10 nucleotides align to TRBD1. Germline V lookup: CDR1 SQVTM, CDR2 ANQGSEA. The J segment lost 4 bases and the V segment lost 5 bases, leaving 4 bases of the junction unmatched. The CDR3 is 13 residues long. CDR3: CSVRDRGVTEAFF. Written as DNA, the CDR3 is TGCAGCGTTCGGGACAGGGGCGTCACTGAAGCTTTCTTT. The whole variable domain, filled in from reference TRBV29-1 and TRBJ1-1, reads SAVISQKPSRDICQRGTSLTIQCQVDSQVTMMFWYRQQPGQSLTLIATANQGSEATYESGFVIDKFPISRPNLTFSTLTVSNMSPEDSSIYLCSVRDRGVTEAFFGQGTRLTVV.

This clonotype was detected a few times. V and J are TRBV28 and TRBJ2-2; tentative D call: TRBD2 (5 bases). The CDR3 runs 15 residues. The V and J ends lost 4 bases and 2 bases respectively, with 11 bases between them. Per the germline V gene, CDR1 is MDHEN and CDR2 is SYDVKM. Here the CDR3 reads CASSSPGFNTGELFF. The CDR3 nucleotides read TGTGCCAGCAGTTCACCGGGATTTAACACCGGGGAGCTGTTTTTT.

This clonotype was recorded at least ten times. J is TRBJ2-1 and V is TRBV10-3; 7 bases are shared with TRBD2. This CDR3 spans 20 amino acids. The germline V gene has CDR1 ENHRY and CDR2 SYGVKD. Trimming took 6 bases from V and 6 from J; bases not matched to a gene: 26. CDR3 coding DNA: TGTGCCATCAGCGGGTCGAGTGGAGCCTTTGCGGGAGCCACAGGCAATGAGCAGTTCTTC. Translation: CAISGSSGAFAGATGNEQFF.

This clonotype was detected many times. The chain recombines TRBV29-1 with TRBJ2-7; D remains ambiguous. Trimming removed 1 base at V and 5 bases at J, with 18 bases between. Germline assignment: CDR1 SQVTM and CDR2 ANQGSEA. The CDR3 consists of 15 residues. CDR3: CSVEVGPPPSNEQYF. Written as DNA, the CDR3 is TGCAGCGTTGAAGTTGGGCCACCACCCTCAAACGAGCAGTACTTC.

This clonotype was seen a handful of times. V gene TRBV6-1 combines with J gene TRBJ2-7; 9 bases are shared with TRBD1. The J segment lost 4 bases and the V segment lost 7 bases, leaving 11 bases of the junction unmatched. Germline V CDR1 and CDR2: MNHNS, SASEGT. The CDR3 totals 15 residues. The CDR3 spells CASIPPDRGIYEQYF. The CDR3 DNA reads as TGTGCCAGCATTCCGCCGGACAGGGGAATTTACGAGCAGTACTTC.

At least ten counts were recorded for this clonotype. The rearrangement joins TRBV7-6 to TRBJ1-1; weak D call: TRBD1 (5 bases). CDR1 and CDR2 (germline): SGHVS, FNYEAQ. The ends were cut back, 3 bases at V and 11 bases at J, with 16 bases in the middle. The CDR3 runs 13 residues. The CDR3 DNA is TGTGCCAGCAGCTTGGAAAGTACAGGCGAGGCTTTCTTT. Its protein product is CASSLESTGEAFF.

This clonotype was observed many times. The chain employs TRBV27 and TRBJ2-1; D perhaps matches TRBD2 (5 bases). Trimming left V 5 bases short and J 10 bases short, with 33 bases between. CDR1 is MNHEY, CDR2 SMNVEV, per germline (reference sequence). This CDR3 contains 19 residues. CDR3 in amino acids: CASSLYPIPASGRTLEQFF. The CDR3 region has the DNA TGTGCCAGCAGTCTCTACCCTATTCCGGCGAGCGGCCGTACGTTGGAGCAGTTCTTC.

V usage is TRBV19 and J usage is TRBJ2-2; the match to TRBD2 covers 8 bases. The CDR3 consists of 17 residues. V lost 2 bases, J lost 8 bases, and 13 bases stayed unmatched. From germline, CDR1 is LNHDA and CDR2 SQIVND (reference sequence). CDR3 amino acids: CASSIPASSGSIGELFF. The DNA of the CDR3 is TGTGCCAGTAGTATACCGGCGTCTAGCGGGTCTATTGGGGAGCTGTTTTTT.

This clonotype was counted ten times or more. The chain combines TRBV15 with TRBJ1-3; D remains ambiguous. This CDR3 has 16 residues. V was trimmed by 2 bases and J by 0 bases, leaving 11 bases between them. Per the germline V gene, CDR1 is LNHNV and CDR2 is YYDKDF (reference sequence). CDR3: CATSRPTTISGNTIYF. CDR3 bases: TGTGCCACCAGCAGACCGACAACTATCTCTGGAAACACCATATATTTT.

This clonotype was seen at least ten times. The genes are TRBV20-1 and TRBJ1-5; D perhaps matches TRBD1 (5 bases). This CDR3 region has 14 residues. V was trimmed by 0 bases and J by 4 bases, leaving 10 bases between them. The germline V gene encodes CDR1 DFQATT and CDR2 SNEGSKA (reference sequence). The CDR3 nucleotides are TGCAGTGCTAGAGATCGTCGACAGAATCAGCCCCAGCATTTT. This codes for CSARDRRQNQPQHF.

Ten or more counts support this clonotype. The chain couples TRBV6-1 to TRBJ1-3, with D perhaps matching TRBD1 (5 bases). Germline V gene data show CDR1 as MNHNS and CDR2 as SASEGT. This CDR3 region has 17 residues. V shed 5 bases and J shed 0 bases, with 17 bases lying between them. Here the CDR3 reads CASSYLKGTNSGNTIYF. The CDR3 region has the DNA TGTGCCAGCAGTTACCTCAAGGGGACTAACTCTGGAAACACCATATATTTT.

This clonotype came up many times. The chain employs TRBV19 and TRBJ1-1; 8 nucleotides match TRBD1. This CDR3 comprises 17 residues. The V segment lost 4 bases and the J segment 2 bases; nucleotides outside the gene matches: 12. Germline V gene sequence: CDR1 LNHDA, CDR2 SQIVND (reference sequence). The CDR3 loop reads CASSRGTGSVLNTEAFF. The CDR3 coding sequence is TGTGCCAGTAGTAGGGGGACAGGTTCCGTTCTCAACACTGAAGCTTTCTTT. Full variable domain (missing parts from reference TRBV19 and TRBJ1-1): DGGITQSPKYLFRKEGQNVTLSCEQNLNHDAMYWYRQDPGQGLRLIYYSQIVNDFQKGDIAEGYSVSREKKESFPLTVTSAQKNPTAFYLCASSRGTGSVLNTEAFFGQGTRLTVV.

This clonotype was seen a handful of times. J is TRBJ1-4 and V is TRBV6-1; 8 nucleotides align to TRBD1. V shed 8 bases and J 6 bases; nucleotides not matched to a gene: 5. The length of the CDR3 is 13 residues. Germline assignment: CDR1 MNHNS and CDR2 SASEGT. This CDR3 reads CASSETGDEKLFF. CDR3 DNA sequence: TGTGCCAGCTCGGAGACAGGGGATGAAAAACTGTTTTTT.

A word on this clonotype: At one of its ends the junction is not consistent with the germline gene, which may arise from a read error. CDR3 residues: CASSLGARERTEALF. The CDR3 DNA is TGTGCCAGCAGCTTAGGGGCCAGGGAGAGGACTGAAGCTCTCTTT. This chain uses TRBV13 with TRBJ1-1, with a weak D call TRBD1 (5 bases). CDR1 and CDR2 (germline): PRHDT, FYEKMQ (reference sequence). The CDR3 contains 15 residues.

This clonotype was detected many times. The J gene is TRBJ2-5, the V gene TRBV7-2; D gene ambiguous. V dropped 3 bases and J dropped 5 bases, with 25 bases sitting between them. Per the germline V gene, CDR1 is SGHTA and CDR2 is FQGNSA. The CDR3 totals 18 residues. The CDR3 coding sequence is TGTGCCAGCAGCTTCTTTAGGTCAGGTGGGCCAAAATTGGAGACCCAGTACTTC. Amino acids: CASSFFRSGGPKLETQYF.

This clonotype was picked up many times. The V and J genes are TRBV7-8 and TRBJ2-5; 7 bases fit TRBD2. After removal of 2 bases from V and 5 bases from J, the junction contained 20 bases not matched to a gene. The germline V gene has CDR1 SGHVS and CDR2 FQNEAQ. The CDR3 length is 19 residues. CDR3 in DNA: TGTGCCAGCAGCTTAACGCTAGGCTGGCGGGAGAGGGTTGGGGAGACCCAGTACTTC. It yields the protein CASSLTLGWRERVGETQYF.

This clonotype has at least ten counts. V gene TRBV19 combines with J gene TRBJ2-3, with no clear D. There are 15 residues in the CDR3. In germline, CDR1 is LNHDA, CDR2 SQIVND (reference sequence). Between the trimmed V and J ends, which lost 3 bases and 6 bases, there was a span of 16 bases. The DNA for the CDR3 is TGTGCCAGTAGTATTAGGTCCCCTAAGGTGGATACGCAGTATTTT. As protein: CASSIRSPKVDTQYF.

At least ten counts were recorded for this clonotype. The rearrangement uses TRBV28 and TRBJ1-2; possibly TRBD1 for D (5 bases). V lost 6 bases and J 2 bases, leaving 13 bases between the germline ends. Germline V gene data show CDR1 as MDHEN and CDR2 as SYDVKM. There are 14 residues in the CDR3. CDR3: CASSSEPGNYGYTF. The CDR3 region has the DNA TGTGCCAGCAGCAGCGAGCCAGGGAACTATGGCTACACCTTC.

The CDR3 nucleotides are TGTGCCAGCAGTTTAATGGGGACGAGCAATCAGCCCCAGCATTTT. Translating gives CASSLMGTSNQPQHF. V usage is TRBV28 and J usage is TRBJ1-5, with D perhaps matching TRBD1 (5 bases). Germline CDR1 MDHEN, CDR2 SYDVKM. The CDR3 consists of 15 residues. V was clipped by 2 bases and J by 1 base, with 9 bases between them.

The V gene is TRBV18, the J gene TRBJ1-2, with D possibly being TRBD1 (6 bases). The CDR3 spans 14 residues. Between the trimmed V and J ends, which lost 3 bases and 4 bases, there was a span of 12 bases. The germline V gene has CDR1 KGHSH and CDR2 LQKENI. The DNA for the CDR3 is TGTGCCAGCTCACCCGGGGGCCTGAGCTATGGCTACACCTTC. This gives the protein CASSPGGLSYGYTF.

This clonotype was seen a handful of times. The V gene is TRBV30, the J gene TRBJ1-4, with D unresolved. V lost 7 bases, J lost 6 bases, and 15 bases lay in between. Germline V gene data show CDR1 as GTSNPN and CDR2 as SVGIG (reference sequence). This CDR3 is 13 amino acids long. Here the CDR3 reads CASHTPGDEKLFF. In nucleotides, the CDR3 is TGTGCCTCCCATACTCCGGGCGATGAAAAACTGTTTTTT. Combining the CDR3 with reference TRBV30 and TRBJ1-4 gives the whole variable domain SQTIHQWPATLVQPVGSPLSLECTVEGTSNPNLYWYRQAAGRGLQLLFYSVGIGQISSEVPQNLSASRPQDRQFILSSKKLLLSDSGFYLCASHTPGDEKLFFGSGTQLSVL.

This clonotype has ten or more counts. The chain carries TRBV11-2 and TRBJ1-4; D possibly corresponds to TRBD1 (5 bases). The CDR3 has 14 residues. Trimming cost V 7 bases and J 5 bases, with 14 bases left between them. Germline CDR1 is SGHAT and CDR2 is FQNNGV. The DNA for the CDR3 is TGTGCCAGCAAACTCCAGGGTTTGAATGAAAAACTGTTTTTT. Protein product: CASKLQGLNEKLFF.

The rearrangement links TRBV19 to TRBJ2-7; D not resolved. From germline, CDR1 is LNHDA and CDR2 SQIVND (reference sequence). CDR3 length: 13 residues. The V and J ends lost 10 bases and 3 bases respectively, with 16 bases between them. The CDR3 sequence: CATSYTVGYEQYF. Written as DNA, the CDR3 is TGTGCCACCTCCTACACGGTTGGCTACGAGCAGTACTTC.

This clonotype was recorded many times. The CDR3 region is CASTASGRANGELFF. The CDR3 region has the DNA TGTGCCAGTACGGCTAGCGGGAGGGCTAACGGGGAGCTGTTTTTT. The chain carries TRBV19 and TRBJ2-2, with 12 bases that match TRBD2. Germline CDR1 reads LNHDA; CDR2 reads SQIVND (reference sequence). V gave up 7 bases and J gave up 7 bases; unmatched junction bases: 7. This CDR3 is built from 15 residues.

This clonotype appeared once. This may arise from a read error, as a much more abundant clone is one base away. The chain links TRBV6-5 to TRBJ1-5; no firm D call. CDR3 size: 13 residues. Looked up from germline, CDR1 is MNHEY and CDR2 is SVGAGI. V lost 4 bases to trimming and J lost 7 bases, with 11 bases between them. CDR3 protein: CASSLLEKQPQHF. The DNA of the CDR3 is TGTGCCAGCAGTTTACTCGAAAAGCAGCCCCAGCATTTT.

This clonotype was found many times. The chain has TRBV7-9 and TRBJ2-7; D may match TRBD1 or TRBD2 (5 bases each). The V gene's germline CDR1 is SEHNR and CDR2 FQNEAQ (reference sequence). This CDR3 has 13 amino acids. V was trimmed by 3 bases and J by 6 bases, leaving 12 bases between them. The CDR3 DNA sequence: TGTGCCAGCAGCTTTATAGGGGAGAGCGAGCAGTACTTC. Its protein is CASSFIGESEQYF.